This TCR beta chain came from a study of blood T cell repertoires in COVID-19. The ends were cut back, 3 bases at V and 0 bases at J, with 10 bases in the middle. Germline CDR1 and CDR2: SGHRS and YFSETQ. The CDR3 runs to 15 residues. The study assigned cohorts using participant-reported clinical history. The assay was immunoSEQ multiplex PCR, and TCRdb's table has in-frame clones only and misses some. The table shows 330,000 or so clones, with 80% to 90% occurring only once. Sample: PBMCs or T cells enriched from blood (not recorded which). This chain connects TRBV5-1 to TRBJ1-5; D remains ambiguous. The sequence was collected from a man aged 35 to 55 in a cohort exposed to, infected with or recovered from COVID-19 (not recorded which). The CDR3 DNA reads TGCGCCAGCAGCTACGGACTCAGTAGCAATCAGCCCCAGCATTTT. Translated, it gives CASSYGLSSNQPQHF.